Listed below are T cell receptor beta chains from one sample, sequenced in a study of graft-versus-host responses after intestinal transplantation. No antigen is known for these receptors. Produced via immunoSEQ multiplex PCR; TCRdb's table is partial and in-frame only. Seen here are under 100,000 clones, roughly 90% observed once, and the top ten hold approximately 0.4%. Sequencing used unstimulated CD8+ T cells sorted from spleen or lymph node cells, obtained before transplant. All receptors derive from a human donor who was the organ donor for an intestinal transplant. The CDR3 runs from the conserved cysteine through the conserved F or W. D genes are given only for firm matches.

>TRBD1|TRBV27|TRBJ2-7
CASSSGTGPYEQYF
TGTGCCAGCAGCTCCGGGACAGGCCCCTACGAGCAGTACTTC
>-|TRBV7-3|TRBJ2-3
CASSLGTLTPGDTQYF
TGTGCCAGCAGCTTAGGGACTCTCACTCCCGGGGATACGCAGTATTTT
>-|TRBV15|TRBJ2-3
CATSRDDRKDTQYF
TGTGCCACCAGCAGAGATGACAGGAAAGATACGCAGTATTTT
>TRBD2|TRBV23-1|TRBJ2-5
CASRPPRTGGETQYF
TGCGCCAGCAGACCCCCGCGGACGGGAGGAGAGACCCAGTACTTC
>TRBD1|TRBV9|TRBJ1-2
CASSPGDSTNYGYTF
TGTGCCAGCAGCCCGGGGGACAGTACTAACTATGGCTACACCTTC
>-|TRBV7-9|TRBJ1-4
CASSSLQGALSEKLFF
TGTGCCAGCAGCTCGCTACAGGGTGCATTGAGCGAAAAACTGTTTTTT
>-|TRBV4-3|TRBJ2-7
CASSQEDGGLSYEQYF
TGCGCCAGCAGCCAAGAGGACGGGGGGCTCTCCTACGAGCAGTACTTC
>TRBD1|TRBV11-2|TRBJ2-7
CASSLGPSYRGRLYEQYF
TGTGCCAGCAGCTTAGGCCCCTCCTACAGGGGCCGCCTCTACGAGCAGTACTTC
>-|TRBV19|TRBJ1-1
CASTMGGNTEAFF
TGTGCCAGTACCATGGGGGGGAACACTGAAGCTTTCTTT
>TRBD1|TRBV2|TRBJ1-2
CATDNLGTGGLYGYTF
TGTGCCACCGACAACCTAGGGACAGGGGGCCTCTATGGCTACACCTTC
>-|TRBV4-2|TRBJ2-7
CASSQDRDSIYEQYF
TGTGCCAGCAGCCAAGACAGGGACTCCATCTACGAGCAGTACTTC
>TRBD2|TRBV9|TRBJ2-7
CASSLTSGGFTYEQYF
TGTGCCAGCAGCCTGACTAGCGGGGGTTTTACCTACGAGCAGTACTTC
>TRBD2|TRBV6-5|TRBJ2-3
CASSRRDYSTDTQYF
TGTGCCAGCAGCCGAAGGGACTACAGCACAGATACGCAGTATTTT
>TRBD1|TRBV27|TRBJ2-7
CASSTRQGEQYF
TGTGCCAGCAGTACCCGACAGGGAGAGCAGTACTTC
>-|TRBV18|TRBJ2-5
CASSHPGRVAQETQYF
TGTGCCAGCTCACATCCCGGCCGGGTGGCCCAAGAGACCCAGTACTTC
>-|TRBV5-1|TRBJ2-1
CASREAKTDYNEQFF
TGCGCCAGCAGGGAAGCGAAGACTGATTACAATGAGCAGTTCTTC
>-|TRBV4-3|TRBJ2-7
CASSQAAGTGSAEQYF
TGCGCCAGCAGCCAAGCAGCGGGGACAGGCAGTGCCGAGCAGTACTTC